A single sample gave rise to the 15 T cell receptor beta chains below, sequenced in a study of T cell clonotyping in hematopoietic cell transplantation. Measured with immunoSEQ multiplex PCR; TCRdb has only the in-frame clones, and not every one. This sample has some 12,000 clones, with about 88% found just once. Source: PBMCs, taken 100 days after allogeneic stem cell transplant. The receptors originated from a female patient over 55 who had an allogeneic stem cell transplant from an unrelated donor, so the T cells may come from the graft donor. Some clones in this sample may be carry-over from other donors' samples.

CDR3 loop: CASSSRGGNYGYTF. CDR3 nucleotides: TGTGCCAGCAGCTCCCGTGGGGGGAACTATGGCTACACCTTC. The chain carries TRBV7-9 and TRBJ1-2, with D tentatively TRBD1 (5 bases). From germline, CDR1 is SEHNR and CDR2 FQNEAQ (reference sequence). The CDR3 loop spans 14 amino acids. The ends were cut back, 4 bases at V and 2 bases at J, with 11 bases in the middle.

The chain is built from TRBV9 and TRBJ2-7; 7 bases match TRBD2. With V trimmed by 5 bases and J by 2 bases, 4 bases remained unmatched. The CDR3 loop spans 13 amino acids. Germline V gene sequence: CDR1 SGDLS, CDR2 YYNGEE. CDR3 sequence reads: CASSAGTTYEQYF. DNA for the CDR3: TGTGCCAGCAGTGCCGGGACTACCTACGAGCAGTACTTC.

This rearrangement joins TRBV5-8 to TRBJ2-2, with TRBD1 matching over 10 bases. The CDR3 extends over 18 amino acids. With 4 bases clipped from V and 6 bases from J, the junction kept 15 bases outside the gene matches. The germline V gene has CDR1 SGHTS and CDR2 YDEGEE. CDR3 loop: CASSPGDRGFLSAGELFF. The DNA for the CDR3 is TGTGCCAGCAGCCCCGGGGACAGGGGTTTCTTAAGCGCCGGGGAGCTGTTTTTT.

By frequency in the sample, this clone is large. V gene TRBV19 combines with J gene TRBJ2-2; no reliable D call. Trimming removed 10 bases at V and 5 bases at J, with 11 bases between. This CDR3 region has 12 residues. From germline, CDR1 is LNHDA and CDR2 SQIVND (reference sequence). The CDR3 nucleotides are TGTGCCACCGCTGCGGAGACCGGGGAGCTGTTTTTT. It codes for CATAAETGELFF.

This sequence joins TRBV7-8 and TRBJ1-2; tentatively, D is TRBD1 (5 bases). Germline CDR1 is SGHVS and CDR2 is FQNEAQ. The CDR3 contains 14 residues. V was cut by 8 bases and J by 6 bases, with 19 bases left in between. The CDR3 region has the DNA TGTGCCAGCGCCAAACGGGGCCAGCCAAATGGCTACACCTTC. Amino acids: CASAKRGQPNGYTF.

The J gene is TRBJ2-7, the V gene TRBV28; perhaps TRBD1 as D (5 bases). The CDR3 covers 19 residues. Looked up from germline, CDR1 is MDHEN and CDR2 is SYDVKM. V was trimmed by 2 bases and J by 3 bases, leaving 26 bases between them. CDR3 sequence reads: CASSLSQGMDILGIYEQYF. For the CDR3, the DNA is TGTGCCAGCAGTTTAAGTCAGGGTATGGACATCCTGGGAATCTACGAGCAGTACTTC.

The chain joins TRBV9 to TRBJ1-4; unclear D gene. CDR3 length equals 16 residues. Trimming took 0 bases from V and 7 from J, leaving 16 bases between them. Germline V gene lookup returns CDR1 SGDLS and CDR2 YYNGEE. CDR3 residues: CASSVGAGLSGEKLFF. DNA of the CDR3: TGTGCCAGCAGCGTAGGGGCAGGTCTTTCGGGTGAAAAACTGTTTTTT.

Concerning this clone: One junction end does not reproduce the germline sequence, and a read error may be involved. This chain connects TRBV5-5 to TRBJ2-7; a weak D match, TRBD1 (8 bases). The CDR3 is 14 residues long. CDR1 SGHKS and CDR2 YYEKEE come from the germline V gene (reference sequence). This CDR3 reads CASSLDREGYEQYF. CDR3 nucleotides: TGTGCCAGCAGTTTGGACAGGGAGGGGTACGAGCAGTACTTC.

The V and J genes are TRBV27 and TRBJ2-7; D perhaps matches TRBD1 (6 bases). Trimming shortened V by 0 bases and J by 7 bases, and 13 bases separated the two germline ends. CDR3 length equals 14 residues. The germline V gene encodes CDR1 MNHEY and CDR2 SMNVEV (reference sequence). The DNA for the CDR3 is TGTGCCAGCAGTTTATCTACAGGGTCGAGAGAGCAGTACTTC. Protein sequence: CASSLSTGSREQYF.

The chain recombines TRBV10-3 with TRBJ2-7; D remains unclear. The ends were cut back, 0 bases at V and 1 base at J, with 7 bases in the middle. Germline V gene lookup returns CDR1 ENHRY and CDR2 SYGVKD. The CDR3 has 14 residues. CDR3 in amino acids: CAISESTVSYEQYF. The CDR3 nucleotides read TGTGCCATCAGTGAGTCGACCGTTTCCTACGAGCAGTACTTC.

This sequence joins TRBV27 and TRBJ2-5; tentatively, D is TRBD1 (5 bases). The CDR3 has 13 residues. The V end was cut by 5 bases, the J end by 5 bases, with 12 bases between. In germline, CDR1 is MNHEY, CDR2 SMNVEV (reference sequence). The CDR3 DNA reads as TGTGCCAGCAGTGTCAGGGATTGGGAGACCCAGTACTTC. The encoded protein is CASSVRDWETQYF.

The V and J genes are TRBV11-2 and TRBJ2-3; a weak D match, TRBD2 (5 bases). Trimming took 4 bases from V and 6 from J, leaving 17 bases between them. The germline V gene encodes CDR1 SGHAT and CDR2 FQNNGV. The CDR3 totals 15 residues. CDR3 sequence: CASSSGRGALDTQYF. The CDR3, as DNA: TGTGCCAGCAGCTCCGGACGGGGAGCTCTGGATACGCAGTATTTT.

The chain combines TRBV28 with TRBJ2-5; no clear D gene. The CDR3 runs 16 residues. From germline, CDR1 is MDHEN and CDR2 SYDVKM. Trimming took off 3 bases at V and 2 bases at J, with 16 bases between the two ends. The CDR3 sequence: CASSFPVRNLQETQYF. DNA for the CDR3: TGTGCCAGCAGTTTCCCCGTGCGGAACCTTCAAGAGACCCAGTACTTC.

The chain employs TRBV27 and TRBJ1-2; D is possibly TRBD1 (5 bases). Between the trimmed V and J ends, which lost 5 bases and 5 bases, there was a span of 6 bases. Germline lookup yields CDR1 MNHEY and CDR2 SMNVEV (reference sequence). The CDR3 has 11 amino acids. This CDR3 reads CASSQGYGYTF. CDR3 nucleotide sequence: TGTGCCAGCAGTCAGGGTTATGGCTACACCTTC.

The chain couples TRBV2 to TRBJ2-3, with 10 bases identical to TRBD2. The CDR3 contains 16 residues. With 3 bases clipped from V and 6 bases from J, the junction kept 9 bases outside the gene matches. The germline V gene has CDR1 SNHLY and CDR2 FYNNEI. CDR3 region: CASSDWSGRAADTQYF. The CDR3 region has the DNA TGTGCCAGCAGTGATTGGAGCGGGAGGGCCGCGGATACGCAGTATTTT.